This T cell receptor beta chain originates from a study of cytotoxic CD8 clonotypes in ibrutinib-treated CLL. The assay was immunoSEQ multiplex PCR, and TCRdb's table has in-frame clones only and misses some. The sample includes roughly 220,000 clones, approximately 70% seen only once; the top ten take roughly 5.9%. The germline gives CDR1 SQVTM, CDR2 ANQGSEA. The germline V and J ends were trimmed by 4 bases and 4 bases, with 16 bases remaining between them. CDR3 length: 14 amino acids. Study-level points and caveats: Clonality went higher at ibrutinib response and then dropped back toward baseline at progression. While tracking circulating CD8+ T-cell counts, baseline clonality exceeded that of age-matched healthy donors.

As to this clone: Its antigen is unidentified.

The chain has TRBV29-1 and TRBJ1-2, with D perhaps TRBD1 (5 bases). This specimen consisted of PBMCs, obtained after 12 months of ibrutinib treatment. This clonotype was sampled from a human donor with chronic lymphocytic leukemia. Here the CDR3 reads CSVAGTSRIYGYTF. For the CDR3, the DNA is TGCAGCGTTGCCGGGACCTCAAGAATCTATGGCTACACCTTC. The variable domain in full, completed from reference TRBV29-1 and TRBJ1-2, reads SAVISQKPSRDICQRGTSLTIQCQVDSQVTMMFWYRQQPGQSLTLIATANQGSEATYESGFVIDKFPISRPNLTFSTLTVSNMSPEDSSIYLCSVAGTSRIYGYTFGSGTRLTVV.